This T cell receptor beta chain was identified in a study of identical twins. Regarding the study as a whole: Out-of-frame alpha sequences shared by twins were enriched for low generation probability.

Template switching supplied a universal primer site; unique molecular identifiers were carried on the cDNA. Each CDR3 protein gets one entry after TCRdb re-called the 5' RACE reads with MiXCR. The sample includes roughly 540,000 distinct CDR3 sequences, 20% to 25% seen only once; the top ten take around 0.9%. The CDR3 covers 15 residues. V was clipped by 2 bases and J by 5 bases; unmatched bases: 7. The sample holds a few counts of this clonotype. As yet, its antigen is unknown. Separately, the same data were catalogued under a study of T cells expressing NK-cell markers. That paper states: These clonotypes also led the CD3+CD56-NKG2C+ fraction in a handful of donors.

The material sequenced was CD4+ T cells sorted from blood. The chain carries TRBV12-3 or TRBV12-4 and TRBJ2-3, with 7 bases fitting TRBD2. The TCR sequence derives from a woman aged 18-35 years in good health. CDR3 nucleotides: TGTGCCAGCAGTTTACGCGGGAGTATGGTAGATACGCAGTATTTT. Its translation is CASSLRGSMVDTQYF.